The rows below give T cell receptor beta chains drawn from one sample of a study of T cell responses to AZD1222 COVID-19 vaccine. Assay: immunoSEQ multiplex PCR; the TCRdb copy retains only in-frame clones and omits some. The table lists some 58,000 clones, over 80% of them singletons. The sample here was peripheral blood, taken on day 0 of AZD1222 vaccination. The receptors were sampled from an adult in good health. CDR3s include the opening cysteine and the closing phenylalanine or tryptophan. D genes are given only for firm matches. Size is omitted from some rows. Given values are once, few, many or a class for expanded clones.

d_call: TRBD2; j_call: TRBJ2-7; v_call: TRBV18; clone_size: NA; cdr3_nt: TGTGCCAGCTCAGTTAGCGGGACCCCCTACGAGCAGTACTTC; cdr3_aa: CASSVSGTPYEQYF
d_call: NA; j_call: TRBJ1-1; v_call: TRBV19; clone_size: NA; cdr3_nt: TGTGCCAGTAGTAGGGCTGCCACTGAAGCTTTCTTT; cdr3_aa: CASSRAATEAFF
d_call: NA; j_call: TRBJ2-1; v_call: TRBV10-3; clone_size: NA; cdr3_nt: TGTGCCATCAGTGAGTCGACTCGTGGCGAATACAATGAGCAGTTCTTC; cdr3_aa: CAISESTRGEYNEQFF
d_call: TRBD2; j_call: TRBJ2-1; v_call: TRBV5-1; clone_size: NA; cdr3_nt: TGCGCCAGCAGCCTTAGCGGGAGAGCGGACAATGAGCAGTTCTTC; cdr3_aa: CASSLSGRADNEQFF
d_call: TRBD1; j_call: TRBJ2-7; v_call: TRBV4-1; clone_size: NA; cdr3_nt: TGCGCCAGCAGCCGGGACAGGTCAGGCGAGCAGTACTTC; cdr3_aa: CASSRDRSGEQYF
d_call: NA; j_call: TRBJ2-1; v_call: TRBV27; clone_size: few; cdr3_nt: TGTGCCAGCAGTTTAGGTAGGCGCAATGAGCAGTTCTTC; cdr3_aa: CASSLGRRNEQFF
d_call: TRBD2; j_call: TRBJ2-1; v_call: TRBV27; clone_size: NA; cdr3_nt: TGTGCCAGCAGTCAGAGACTAGCGGGAGACGACGTGCAGTTCTTC; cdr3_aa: CASSQRLAGDDVQFF
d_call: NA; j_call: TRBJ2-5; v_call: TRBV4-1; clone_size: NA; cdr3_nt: TGCGCCAGCAGCTATTCCCCCCCCGGGACGCGAATCCAAGAGACCCAGTACTTC; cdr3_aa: CASSYSPPGTRIQETQYF
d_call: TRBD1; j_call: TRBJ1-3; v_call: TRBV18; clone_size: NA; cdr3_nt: TGTGCCAGCTCACCTCTTCTCGGACAGGCGGTAAACACCATATATTTT; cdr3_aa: CASSPLLGQAVNTIYF
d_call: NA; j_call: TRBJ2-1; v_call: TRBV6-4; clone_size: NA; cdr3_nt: TGTGCCAGCTCTCTGTCAGGCGGGGCTTACAATGAGCAGTTCTTC; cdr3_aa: CASSLSGGAYNEQFF
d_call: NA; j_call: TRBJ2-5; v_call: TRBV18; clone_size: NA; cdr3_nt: TGTGCCACACAGCAACCTCAGAGGGGAGAGACCCAGTACTTC; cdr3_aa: CATQQPQRGETQYF
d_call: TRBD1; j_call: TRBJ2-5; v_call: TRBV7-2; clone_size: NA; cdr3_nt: TGTGCCAGCAGCACCGGACAGGGGAAGCAGACCCAGTACTTC; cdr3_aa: CASSTGQGKQTQYF
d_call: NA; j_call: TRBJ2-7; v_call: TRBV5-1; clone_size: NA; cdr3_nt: TGCGCCAGCAGCGAAGGGACGGTCTACGAGCAGTACTTC; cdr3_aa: CASSEGTVYEQYF
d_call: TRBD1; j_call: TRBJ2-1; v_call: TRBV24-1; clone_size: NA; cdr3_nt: TGTGCCACCAGTGATTCCGGGACAGGATCTTGGAGCTCCTACAATGAGCAGTTCTTC; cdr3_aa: CATSDSGTGSWSSYNEQFF
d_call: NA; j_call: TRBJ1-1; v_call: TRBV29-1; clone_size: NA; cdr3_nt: TGCAGCGTTGATTTTGGGGGATACAACACTGAAGCTTTCTTT; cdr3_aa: CSVDFGGYNTEAFF
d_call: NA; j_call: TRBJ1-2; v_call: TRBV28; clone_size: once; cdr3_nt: TGTGCCAGCAGTTCACCGCAGGGGCGCGGCTACACCTTC; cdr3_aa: CASSSPQGRGYTF
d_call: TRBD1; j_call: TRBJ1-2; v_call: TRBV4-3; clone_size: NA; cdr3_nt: TGCGCCAGCAGCCAAGATGGAGGGACAGGGGGTCTTAACTATGGCTACACCTTC; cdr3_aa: CASSQDGGTGGLNYGYTF
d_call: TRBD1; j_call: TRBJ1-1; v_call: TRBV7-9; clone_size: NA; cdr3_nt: TGTGCCAGCACCCCCAGGGGGGTCGGGAGAACTGAAGCTTTCTTT; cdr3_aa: CASTPRGVGRTEAFF
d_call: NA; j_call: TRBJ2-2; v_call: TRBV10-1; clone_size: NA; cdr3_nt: TGCGCCAGCAGTGAGTCTCCAGGGCTGGACACCGGGGAGCTGTTTTTT; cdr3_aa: CASSESPGLDTGELFF
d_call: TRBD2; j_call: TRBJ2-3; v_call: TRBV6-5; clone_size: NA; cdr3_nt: TGTGCCAGCAGTTACTCTGGCGGGAGGAGCACAGATACGCAGTATTTT; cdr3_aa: CASSYSGGRSTDTQYF
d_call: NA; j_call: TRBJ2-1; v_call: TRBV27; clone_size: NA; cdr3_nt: TGTGCCAGCACCCGAGGGACGGATTCCTACAATGAGCAGTTCTTC; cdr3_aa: CASTRGTDSYNEQFF
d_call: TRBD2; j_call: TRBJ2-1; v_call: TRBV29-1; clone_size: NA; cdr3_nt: TGCAGCGCGTGGACTAGCGGGGTCTACAATGAGCAGTTCTTC; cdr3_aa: CSAWTSGVYNEQFF
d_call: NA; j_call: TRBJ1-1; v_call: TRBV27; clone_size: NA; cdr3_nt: TGTGCCAGCAGTTTAACTCCAAGAACCAACACTGAAGCTTTCTTT; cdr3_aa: CASSLTPRTNTEAFF
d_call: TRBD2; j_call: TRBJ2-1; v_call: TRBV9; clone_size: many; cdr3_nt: TGTGCCAGCAGCGTAGGGGGAGGGGACTTCAGATACAATGAGCAGTTCTTC; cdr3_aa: CASSVGGGDFRYNEQFF
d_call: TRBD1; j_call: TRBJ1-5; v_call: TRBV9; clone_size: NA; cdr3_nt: TGTGCCAGCAGTCGCAGGGGGCACGACAATCAGCCCCAGCATTTT; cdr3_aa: CASSRRGHDNQPQHF
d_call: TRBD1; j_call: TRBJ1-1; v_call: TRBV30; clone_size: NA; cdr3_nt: TGTGCCTGGCTAGGGGGCGCTATGAACACTGAAGCTTTCTTT; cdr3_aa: CAWLGGAMNTEAFF
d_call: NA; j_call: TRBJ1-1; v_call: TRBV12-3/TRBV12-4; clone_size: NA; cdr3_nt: TGTGCCAGCAGTTTACAGTTGAACACTGAAGCTTTCTTT; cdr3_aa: CASSLQLNTEAFF
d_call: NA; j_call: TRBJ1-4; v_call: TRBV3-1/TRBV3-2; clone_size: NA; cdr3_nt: TGTGCCAGCACCCAGGGCAGAAGCCATGAAAAACTGTTTTTT; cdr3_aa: CASTQGRSHEKLFF
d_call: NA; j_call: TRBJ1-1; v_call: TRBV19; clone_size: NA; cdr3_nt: TGTGCCAGTAGAAGTCGCCGTACTGAAGCTTTCTTT; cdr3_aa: CASRSRRTEAFF
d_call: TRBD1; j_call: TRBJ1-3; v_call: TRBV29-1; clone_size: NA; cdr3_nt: TGCAGCGTGGAAGCGACAGGGCGAAAAAACACCATATATTTT; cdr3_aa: CSVEATGRKNTIYF
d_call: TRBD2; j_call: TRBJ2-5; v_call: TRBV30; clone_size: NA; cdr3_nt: TGTGCCTGGAGCGGGACTAGCGGGAGGGCCATCCTCCAGTACTTC; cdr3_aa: CAWSGTSGRAILQYF
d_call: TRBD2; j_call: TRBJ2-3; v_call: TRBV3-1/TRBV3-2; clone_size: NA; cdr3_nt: TGTGCCAGCAGCCCGCTAGCGGGAACAGATACGCAGTATTTT; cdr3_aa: CASSPLAGTDTQYF
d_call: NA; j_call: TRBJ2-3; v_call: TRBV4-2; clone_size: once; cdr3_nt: TGTGCCAGCAGCCGGGGGGCGGGAACCGATCCCAGCACAGATACGCAGTATTTT; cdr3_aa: CASSRGAGTDPSTDTQYF
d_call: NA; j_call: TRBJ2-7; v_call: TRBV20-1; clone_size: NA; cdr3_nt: TGCAGTGCTAGTCACCCCAGGGGGGTCCCCCACGAGCAGTACTTC; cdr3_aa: CSASHPRGVPHEQYF
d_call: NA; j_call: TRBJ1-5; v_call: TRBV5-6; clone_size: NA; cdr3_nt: TGTGCCAGCAGCTTGGAGGCAGATCAGCCCCAGCATTTT; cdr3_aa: CASSLEADQPQHF
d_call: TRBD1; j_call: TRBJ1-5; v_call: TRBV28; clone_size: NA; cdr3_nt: TGTGCCAGCAGTGTACCGGGACAGGTCTTACGTCCCCAGCATTTT; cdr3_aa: CASSVPGQVLRPQHF
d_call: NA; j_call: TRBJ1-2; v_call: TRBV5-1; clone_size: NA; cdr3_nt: TGCGCCAGCAGCTTCTGGACAGCCGCTGGTAACTATGGCTACACCTTC; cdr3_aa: CASSFWTAAGNYGYTF
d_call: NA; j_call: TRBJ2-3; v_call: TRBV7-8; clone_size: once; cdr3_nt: TGTGCCAGCAGACCCAGGAGGACCACAGATACGCAGTATTTT; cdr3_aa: CASRPRRTTDTQYF
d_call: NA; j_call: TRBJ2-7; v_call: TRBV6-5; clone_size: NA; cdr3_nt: TGTGCCAGCAGCCCCGCAGTCGGGGTTGCAGACGAGCAGTACTTC; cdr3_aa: CASSPAVGVADEQYF
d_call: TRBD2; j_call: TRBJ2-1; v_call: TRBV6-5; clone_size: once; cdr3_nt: TGTGCCAGCAGTTACTCCGGCGGGAGTTACTACAATGAGCAGTTCTTC; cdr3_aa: CASSYSGGSYYNEQFF
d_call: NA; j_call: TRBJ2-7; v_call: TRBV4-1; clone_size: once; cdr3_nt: TGCGCCAGCAGCCAAGCGGGGCCCTACGAGCAGTACTTC; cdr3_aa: CASSQAGPYEQYF
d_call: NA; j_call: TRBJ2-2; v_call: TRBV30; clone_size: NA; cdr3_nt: TGTGCCTGTGCGGGCGGGGAGCTGTTTTTT; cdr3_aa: CACAGGELFF
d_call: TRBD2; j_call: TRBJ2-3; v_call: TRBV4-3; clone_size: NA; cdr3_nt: TGCGCCAGCAGCCAAGATGTAGCGGGAGGGCCGTGGTATTTT; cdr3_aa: CASSQDVAGGPWYF
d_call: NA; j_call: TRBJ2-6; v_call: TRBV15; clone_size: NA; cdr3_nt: TGTGCCACCAGCAGAGACCCTCGAGGTACTGGGGCCAACGTCCTGACTTTC; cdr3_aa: CATSRDPRGTGANVLTF
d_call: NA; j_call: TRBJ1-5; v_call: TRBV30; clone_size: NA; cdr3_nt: TGTGCCTGGAGTCAAAAGGGGTCGGATCAGCCCCAGCATTTT; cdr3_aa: CAWSQKGSDQPQHF
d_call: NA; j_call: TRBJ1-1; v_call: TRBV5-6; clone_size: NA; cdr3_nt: TGTGCCAGCAGCTTTCCCGGGGAGAACACTGAAGCTTTCTTT; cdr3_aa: CASSFPGENTEAFF
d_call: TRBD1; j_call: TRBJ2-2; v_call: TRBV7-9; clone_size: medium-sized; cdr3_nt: TGTGCCAGCAGCCTAGGGACAGGGGGCAAATACACCGGGGAGCTGTTTTTT; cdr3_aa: CASSLGTGGKYTGELFF
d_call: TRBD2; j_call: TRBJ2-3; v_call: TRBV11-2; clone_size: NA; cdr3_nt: TGTGCCAGCAGCTTAAGACTAGCGGGGGGAGCAGATACGCAGTATTTT; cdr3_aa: CASSLRLAGGADTQYF
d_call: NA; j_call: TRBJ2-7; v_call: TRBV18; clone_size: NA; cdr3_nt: TGTGCCAGCTCAGGACAGAAAGACTACGAGCAGTACTTC; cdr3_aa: CASSGQKDYEQYF
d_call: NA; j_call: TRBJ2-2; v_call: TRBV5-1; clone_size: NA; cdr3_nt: TGCGCCAGCAGCTTGCGGGGTATAACGAACACCGGGGAGCTGTTTTTT; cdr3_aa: CASSLRGITNTGELFF
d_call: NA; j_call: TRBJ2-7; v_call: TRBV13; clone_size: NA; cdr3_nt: TGTGCCAGCAGCCCACCCCGCAGGGTAGTTCCCCACTACGAGCAGTACTTC; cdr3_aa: CASSPPRRVVPHYEQYF